These 20 T cell receptor beta chains originate from one sample sequenced in a study of shared clonotypes between healthy human individuals. Profiled with immunoSEQ multiplex PCR; TCRdb holds only in-frame clones, not every one. The sample shows about 1,900,000 clones, roughly 95% of them seen only once. The naive CD8 population came from CD45RO-negative cells selected for CCR7, without terminally differentiated effector memory CD45RA+ cells. Sequenced input: naive CD8+ T cells sorted from blood. Receptor source: a young man in good health.

The chain uses TRBV27 and TRBJ2-7; D gene ambiguous. V was clipped by 5 bases and J by 6 bases, with 11 bases between them. Germline loops: CDR1 MNHEY, CDR2 SMNVEV (reference sequence). CDR3 length equals 12 residues. The CDR3 loop is CASSPIGREQYF. The CDR3 region has the DNA TGTGCCAGCAGTCCCATCGGACGCGAGCAGTACTTC.

This chain uses TRBV10-3 with TRBJ2-7, with D possibly TRBD1 on 5 matching bases. The V end lost 7 bases, the J end lost 6 bases, and 13 bases lay between the germline ends. The CDR3 spans 12 residues. The germline gives CDR1 ENHRY, CDR2 SYGVKD. CDR3 nucleotides: TGTGCCATCAACCCAGGGCAAGGCGAGCAGTACTTC. Encoded protein: CAINPGQGEQYF.

Note on this clone: The sample holds other DNA sequences that translate to the same CDR3. The chain has TRBV28 and TRBJ2-7; 7 nucleotides agree with TRBD1. Looked up from germline, CDR1 is MDHEN and CDR2 is SYDVKM. CDR3 length: 13 residues. The junction had 3 bases not matched to a gene; V was cut back by 5 bases and J by 2 bases. The CDR3 spells CASSPGQTYEQYF. DNA of the CDR3: TGTGCCAGCAGTCCGGGACAGACCTACGAGCAGTACTTC.

The genes are TRBV27 and TRBJ1-1; D might be TRBD1 (5 bases). Trimming took off 6 bases at V and 0 bases at J, with 14 bases between the two ends. The CDR3 totals 15 residues. Germline V gene sequence: CDR1 MNHEY, CDR2 SMNVEV (reference sequence). This chain's CDR3 is CASSPSGAMNTEAFF. The DNA of the CDR3 is TGTGCCAGCAGCCCTAGCGGGGCCATGAACACTGAAGCTTTCTTT.

The chain combines TRBV2 with TRBJ1-1; 8 bases agree with TRBD1. V gave up 8 bases and J gave up 0 bases; unmatched junction bases: 5. This CDR3 region has 14 residues. CDR1 and CDR2 (germline): SNHLY, FYNNEI. The CDR3: CASQDRGMNTEAFF. The CDR3 DNA reads as TGTGCCAGCCAAGACAGGGGCATGAACACTGAAGCTTTCTTT.

The chain employs TRBV2 and TRBJ2-7; D is uncertain. The CDR3 consists of 14 residues. V was cut by 5 bases and J by 0 bases, with 11 bases left in between. In germline, CDR1 is SNHLY, CDR2 FYNNEI. The DNA of the CDR3 is TGTGCCAGCAGTTTTCAGTCTACCTCCTACGAGCAGTACTTC. As protein: CASSFQSTSYEQYF. The full variable domain, in which reference TRBV2 and TRBJ2-7 provide the parts outside the CDR3, is EPEVTQTPSHQVTQMGQEVILRCVPISNHLYFYWYRQILGQKVEFLVSFYNNEISEKSEIFDDQFSVERPDGSNFTLKIRSTKLEDSAMYFCASSFQSTSYEQYFGPGTRLTVT.

The table lists this clone with a count of one. The chain combines TRBV7-9 with TRBJ2-7, with TRBD1 matching 7 bases. J gave up 2 bases and V 5 bases, and 9 bases lay outside the gene matches. The CDR3 extends over 15 amino acids. CDR1 is SEHNR, CDR2 FQNEAQ, per germline (reference sequence). The CDR3 is CASSQLQGPPYEQYF. The CDR3 region has the DNA TGTGCCAGCAGCCAACTACAGGGGCCTCCCTACGAGCAGTACTTC.

With respect to this clone: Other DNA sequences in the sample encode the same CDR3. The J gene is TRBJ2-7, the V gene TRBV19; 9 nucleotides align to TRBD2. Looked up from germline, CDR1 is LNHDA and CDR2 is SQIVND (reference sequence). CDR3 length: 13 residues. The junction had 2 bases not matched to a gene; V was cut back by 4 bases and J by 4 bases. The DNA of the CDR3 is TGTGCCAGTAGTACGGCGGGAGGGTACGAGCAGTACTTC. It specifies CASSTAGGYEQYF.

In the case of this clone: This CDR3 is also generated by other DNA sequences in the sample. The chain links TRBV30 to TRBJ2-7, with 10 nucleotides matching TRBD1. The CDR3 has 14 amino acids. Losses at the gene ends were 0 bases for V and 3 bases for J; bases not matched to a gene: 2. Germline values: CDR1 GTSNPN, CDR2 SVGIG (reference sequence). CDR3: CAWSVGTGDYEQYF. Written as DNA, the CDR3 is TGTGCCTGGAGTGTTGGGACAGGGGACTACGAGCAGTACTTC.

This clone was seen a handful of times. V gene TRBV4-1 combines with J gene TRBJ2-2; D may be TRBD2 (5 bases). The V end lost 1 base, the J end lost 5 bases, and 8 bases lay between the germline ends. Germline V lookup: CDR1 MGHRA, CDR2 YSYEKL. This CDR3 is 14 amino acids long. The CDR3 coding sequence is TGCGCCAGCAGCCAAGCGGACTCGACCGGGGAGCTGTTTTTT. Amino acids: CASSQADSTGELFF.

Points on this clone: The sample carries other DNA sequences with the same CDR3. The chain combines TRBV29-1 with TRBJ2-7, with no clear D. V was trimmed by 4 bases and J by 3 bases, leaving 7 bases between them. CDR3 length: 11 amino acids. Germline CDR1 and CDR2: SQVTM and ANQGSEA. The CDR3 loop reads CSVGQNYEQYF. The CDR3 region has the DNA TGCAGCGTTGGGCAGAACTACGAGCAGTACTTC.

Points on this clone: Its ends do not fully match the called genes, so a read error is possible. The rearrangement uses TRBV7-7 and TRBJ2-5; D is uncertain. Germline V gives CDR1 SSHAT, CDR2 FNYEAQ (reference sequence). The CDR3 runs to 14 residues. This chain's CDR3 is CASSLVPHLETQYF. DNA for the CDR3: TGTGCTAGCAGCTTAGTTCCTCACCTGGAGACCCAGTACTTC. Complete variable domain (other parts from reference TRBV7-7 and TRBJ2-5): GAGVSQSPRYKVTKRGQDVTLRCDPISSHATLYWYQQALGQGPEFLTYFNYEAQPDKSGLPSDRFSAERPEGSISTLTIQRTEQRDSAMYRCASSLVPHLETQYFGPGTRLLVL.

The gene calls are TRBV18 and TRBJ2-7, with 9 nucleotides matching TRBD2. Germline-derived CDR1 and CDR2 are KGHSH and LQKENI. The CDR3 has 16 residues. J lost 4 bases, V lost 3 bases, and 10 bases had no gene match. DNA of the CDR3: TGTGCCAGCTCACCGGAGCGGGAGGCCCTATTGTACGAGCAGTACTTC. This gives the protein CASSPEREALLYEQYF.

The sample holds one count of this clone. Other DNA sequences of this sample code for an identical CDR3. The V gene is TRBV7-8, the J gene TRBJ2-7; TRBD2 agrees at 9 bases. J gave up 2 bases and V 1 base, and 0 bases lay outside the gene matches. The CDR3 is 14 residues long. Germline V gene sequence: CDR1 SGHVS, CDR2 FQNEAQ. The CDR3 DNA sequence: TGTGCCAGCAGCTTAGGCGGGGGGGCCTACGAGCAGTACTTC. Its protein product is CASSLGGGAYEQYF.

V gene TRBV27 combines with J gene TRBJ2-2; a weak D match, TRBD2 (5 bases). Looked up from germline, CDR1 is MNHEY and CDR2 is SMNVEV (reference sequence). Deletions cut 9 bases from V and 6 bases from J, with 14 bases between. The CDR3 sequence is 13 residues long. The CDR3 nucleotides are TGTGCCAGTGCCGGGGTATCCGCCGGGGAGCTGTTTTTT. Translating it yields CASAGVSAGELFF.

In regard to this clone: The same CDR3 also results from other DNA sequences found in this sample. The CDR3 bases are TGCGCCAGCAGCCAAGAGTCCAGGGGTACGTACGAGCAGTACTTC. Its protein product is CASSQESRGTYEQYF. The chain is built from TRBV4-1 and TRBJ2-7, with D maybe TRBD1 (6 bases). Germline lookup yields CDR1 MGHRA and CDR2 YSYEKL. V lost 0 bases and J lost 4, with 13 bases in between. CDR3 size: 15 residues.

The V and J genes are TRBV7-2 and TRBJ1-4; D gene ambiguous. The CDR3 loop spans 16 amino acids. Germline V lookup: CDR1 SGHTA, CDR2 FQGNSA. The ends were cut back, 1 base at V and 0 bases at J, with 9 bases in the middle. The CDR3 DNA reads TGTGCCAGCAGCTTAGGTGTCGGAACAACTAATGAAAAACTGTTTTTT. Its protein is CASSLGVGTTNEKLFF.

The gene calls are TRBV27 and TRBJ2-3; possibly TRBD2 for D (5 bases). Germline values: CDR1 MNHEY, CDR2 SMNVEV (reference sequence). The V gene lost 6 bases and the J gene lost 4 bases, with 23 bases spanning the gap. The CDR3 sequence is 17 residues long. The CDR3 sequence: CASRSLSEDRSADTQYF. DNA for the CDR3: TGTGCCAGCAGGTCCCTTAGCGAAGATAGGTCAGCAGATACGCAGTATTTT.

The chain combines TRBV7-8 with TRBJ2-5, with 7 positions matching TRBD2. Per the germline V gene, CDR1 is SGHVS and CDR2 is FQNEAQ. The J segment lost 4 bases and the V segment lost 1 base, leaving 6 bases of the junction unmatched. CDR3 size: 15 residues. The CDR3 nucleotides are TGTGCCAGCAGCTTAGGGGCGGGAGTGGGAGAGACCCAGTACTTC. Translated: CASSLGAGVGETQYF.

Details on this clone: This sample includes further DNA sequences coding for the same CDR3. The chain's CDR3 is CASSTGDTEAFF. CDR3 nucleotides: TGTGCCAGCTCGACAGGGGACACTGAAGCTTTCTTT. The gene calls are TRBV2 and TRBJ1-1; 8 nucleotides align to TRBD1. Germline trimming cut 8 bases from V and 3 bases from J; bases unmatched to any gene: 2. Germline V gene data show CDR1 as SNHLY and CDR2 as FYNNEI. There are 12 residues in the CDR3. The full variable domain, its missing parts supplied by reference TRBV2 and TRBJ1-1, is EPEVTQTPSHQVTQMGQEVILRCVPISNHLYFYWYRQILGQKVEFLVSFYNNEISEKSEIFDDQFSVERPDGSNFTLKIRSTKLEDSAMYFCASSTGDTEAFFGQGTRLTVV.